These T cell receptor beta chains were read from a single sample in a study of CD8 T cells in Susac syndrome. MiXCR was run by TCRdb on the immunoSEQ multiplex PCR reads, yielding one entry per CDR3 protein. The data contain about 190,000 distinct CDR3 sequences, approximately 93% of them singletons. The sequencing input was CD4+ T cells from PBMCs. The source is a human donor in good health. CDR3s include the opening cysteine and the closing phenylalanine or tryptophan. D genes are given only for firm matches. Clone size appears in some rows only: once, few, many, or a class for an expanded clone.

d_gene | j_gene | abundance | v_gene | CDR3nt | CDR3aa
TRBD1 | TRBJ1-6 | once | TRBV6-6 | TGTGCCAGCAGTCAGACAGGGAAGGATTCACCCCTCCACTTT | CASSQTGKDSPLHF
. | TRBJ1-5 | . | TRBV5-4 | TGTGCCAGCAGTAGCATGGGACCCAATCAGCCCCAGCATTTT | CASSSMGPNQPQHF
. | TRBJ1-1 | . | TRBV9 | TGTGCCAGCAGCCCGATGCCGGGGAGGGACACTGAAGCTTTCTTT | CASSPMPGRDTEAFF
. | TRBJ1-2 | . | TRBV3-1 | TGTGCCAGCAGCCAAGATGTGGCGGGGTCTGGGGGCAGTACCTTC | CASSQDVAGSGGSTF
TRBD1 | TRBJ2-7 | few | TRBV3-1 | TGTGCCAGCAGCCACAGACAGGGTCGCAACGAGCAGTACTTC | CASSHRQGRNEQYF
TRBD1 | TRBJ1-1 | . | TRBV4-2 | TGTGCCAGCAGCCAACAGGGGGCTACCACTGAAGCTTTCTTT | CASSQQGATTEAFF
. | TRBJ1-2 | . | TRBV20-1 | TGCAGTGCTAGAGACAGGCCCGGGCTGAATGGCTACACCTTC | CSARDRPGLNGYTF
TRBD2 | TRBJ2-2 | . | TRBV13 | TGTGCCAGCAGCCCCCCTAGCGGGGGGGCCGGGGAGCTGTTTTTT | CASSPPSGGAGELFF
. | TRBJ1-1 | . | TRBV19 | TGTGCCAGTAGATCAGTGAAGGCTGAAGCTTTCTTT | CASRSVKAEAFF
. | TRBJ2-3 | . | TRBV5-1 | TGCGCCAGCAGCTTATACCCAGATACGCAGTATTTT | CASSLYPDTQYF
. | TRBJ1-1 | . | TRBV11-2 | TGTGCCAGCAGCCTGTGGAGGTCTCAGCTGAACACTGAAGCTTTCTTT | CASSLWRSQLNTEAFF
. | TRBJ1-3 | . | TRBV4-1 | TGCGCCAGCAGCCAAGTGGACACTTGGGGCGGAAACACCATATATTTT | CASSQVDTWGGNTIYF
. | TRBJ2-3 | . | TRBV20-1 | TGCAGTGCTAAGAATGGAGGCACAGATACGCAGTATTTT | CSAKNGGTDTQYF
TRBD1 | TRBJ2-1 | . | TRBV29-1 | TGCAGCGTTGAAGGCGGACAGGGGTCCTACAATGAGCAGTTCTTC | CSVEGGQGSYNEQFF
TRBD2 | TRBJ2-1 | . | TRBV10-3 | TGTGCCATCCAACTAGCGGGTAAAAATGAGCAGTTCTTC | CAIQLAGKNEQFF
TRBD2 | TRBJ2-1 | . | TRBV3-1 | TGTGCCAGCAGCCTCGCTGGGACTAGCGGGGGAGTCTTC | CASSLAGTSGGVF
. | TRBJ2-3 | . | TRBV5-1 | TGCGCCAGCAGCGGGACGGGGGCTACAGATACGCAGTATTTT | CASSGTGATDTQYF
TRBD1 | TRBJ1-2 | . | TRBV7-2 | TGTGCCAGCAGCTTCCGACAGGGTTACTTTTATGGCTACACCTTC | CASSFRQGYFYGYTF
TRBD1 | TRBJ2-7 | . | TRBV3-1 | TGTGCCAGCAGCCCACTTGGGACAGGGTCCTACGAGCAGTACTTC | CASSPLGTGSYEQYF
. | TRBJ1-5 | . | TRBV12-3/TRBV12-4 | TGTGCCAGCAGTTTCGGACCTTCACGGCCCCAGCATTTT | CASSFGPSRPQHF
. | TRBJ2-4 | . | TRBV12-3/TRBV12-4 | TGTGCCAGCAGTCCGGACTATTGGGGAGCCAAAAACATTCAGTACTTC | CASSPDYWGAKNIQYF
TRBD1 | TRBJ1-1 | . | TRBV6-5 | TGTGCCAGCAGTACAGGGGGCTACACTGAAGCTTTCTTT | CASSTGGYTEAFF
TRBD1 | TRBJ2-7 | . | TRBV5-1 | TGCGCCAGCAGCGCAGACGGGACAGGGTTTGGGGAGCAGTACTTC | CASSADGTGFGEQYF
. | TRBJ1-6 | . | TRBV7-6 | TGTGCCAGCAGCCCAGGAGGCGGTTCCTATAATTCACCCCTCCACTTT | CASSPGGGSYNSPLHF
. | TRBJ2-5 | . | TRBV7-2 | TGTGCCAGCAGCTTAAAAGGGGGTAGACCGGGGGAGACCCAGTACTTC | CASSLKGGRPGETQYF
. | TRBJ2-7 | . | TRBV12-3/TRBV12-4 | TGTGCCAGCAGTTTGAGATCCTACGAGCAGTACTTC | CASSLRSYEQYF
. | TRBJ1-5 | . | TRBV7-2 | TGTGCCAGCAGCTCCGACGTAGGGGGAAAACAGCCCCAGCATTTT | CASSSDVGGKQPQHF
TRBD1 | TRBJ1-2 | . | TRBV20-1 | TGCAGTGCTAGGGTGGGGGGGGGACAGGCCTATGGCTACACCTTC | CSARVGGGQAYGYTF
. | TRBJ1-1 | . | TRBV6-5 | TGTGCCAGCAGTTACGGCGGGGGTGGGAGAAACACTGAAGCTTTCTTT | CASSYGGGGRNTEAFF
. | TRBJ1-2 | . | TRBV2 | TGTGCCAGCACCGAAGGCGGGTATAACTATGGCTACACCTTC | CASTEGGYNYGYTF
TRBD2 | TRBJ2-1 | . | TRBV20-1 | TGCAGTGCCCCCCGCCACGGGGGAGGGTACAATGAGCAGTTCTTC | CSAPRHGGGYNEQFF
. | TRBJ2-5 | . | TRBV29-1 | TGCAGCGTTGATTGGGACACGCAAGAGACCCAGTACTTC | CSVDWDTQETQYF
. | TRBJ1-1 | . | TRBV5-1 | TGCGCCAGCAGCCCTGGACTGAACAGGCCCACTGAAGCTTTCTTT | CASSPGLNRPTEAFF
. | TRBJ1-2 | . | TRBV5-1 | TGCGCCAGCGGCGGGATCCGGGACCCTATAGGTGGCTACACCTTC | CASGGIRDPIGGYTF
. | TRBJ2-7 | . | TRBV2 | TGTGCCAGCACTGAGACGGGAGCTTTGGTTGGCGAGCAGTACTTC | CASTETGALVGEQYF
TRBD1 | TRBJ2-7 | . | TRBV10-3 | TGTGCCACACTCGGACAGGGCCCCTACGAGCAGTACTTC | CATLGQGPYEQYF
TRBD1 | TRBJ2-5 | . | TRBV3-1 | TGTGCCAGCAGCTACAGGACAGGGCAAGAGACCCAGTACTTC | CASSYRTGQETQYF
. | TRBJ1-1 | . | TRBV7-9 | TGTGCCAGCAGCTTACGTACAAGTAAGAACACTGAAGCTTTCTTT | CASSLRTSKNTEAFF
. | TRBJ2-5 | . | TRBV2 | TGTGCCAGCAGTGAAGGAGAGACCCAGTACTTC | CASSEGETQYF
. | TRBJ2-1 | once | TRBV20-1 | TGCAGTGCCACCGGCGGGGCGGAAGAGCAGTTCTTC | CSATGGAEEQFF
TRBD1 | TRBJ2-3 | . | TRBV12-3/TRBV12-4 | TGTGCCAGCAGCACAAAACAGGGGGGAAGGACAGATACGCAGTATTTT | CASSTKQGGRTDTQYF
. | TRBJ2-3 | . | TRBV6-6 | TGTGCCAGCAGACCGTACACAGATACGCAGTATTTT | CASRPYTDTQYF
. | TRBJ1-2 | . | TRBV15 | TGTGCCACCAGCGTCCTACAGGGCTCCGCAACCGGCTACACCTTC | CATSVLQGSATGYTF
. | TRBJ2-4 | . | TRBV9 | TGTGCCAGCAGCGTAGGGGCGGGAAACATTCAGTACTTC | CASSVGAGNIQYF
. | TRBJ2-6 | . | TRBV4-3 | TGCGCCAGCAGCCAAGGACGGGTCGGGGCCAACGTCCTGACTTTC | CASSQGRVGANVLTF
TRBD1 | TRBJ2-3 | . | TRBV20-1 | TGCAGTGCCCTCCGGGACAGCCGTCCCACAGATACGCAGTATTTT | CSALRDSRPTDTQYF
. | TRBJ2-1 | . | TRBV14 | TGTGCCAGCAGCCAGGCAGTCTCCTACAATGAGCAGTTCTTC | CASSQAVSYNEQFF
. | TRBJ1-4 | . | TRBV7-9 | TGTGCCAGCAGCTACGAGGGCGTAATGAGCGAAAAACTGTTTTTT | CASSYEGVMSEKLFF
. | TRBJ2-6 | . | TRBV6-4 | TGTGCCAGCAGCCCCCTCAGGACGGACTCTGGGGCCAACGTCCTGACTTTC | CASSPLRTDSGANVLTF
TRBD1 | TRBJ2-7 | . | TRBV5-1 | TGCGCCAGCAGCCCATTACTTGGACAGGACCCCTACGAGCAGTACTTC | CASSPLLGQDPYEQYF
. | TRBJ2-2 | few | TRBV19 | TGTGCCAGTAGTTTTGACAGGAACACCGGGGAGCTGTTTTTT | CASSFDRNTGELFF
. | TRBJ1-1 | . | TRBV12-3/TRBV12-4 | TGTGCCAGCAGTTTCGAAATGGACACTGAAGCTTTCTTT | CASSFEMDTEAFF